This T cell receptor beta chain was recovered during a study of T cell responses to AZD1222 COVID-19 vaccine. Study outcomes and limitations: Clonal diversity was possibly underestimated, and the donors were mostly white British, with more females. Elevations in Spike-specific TCR breadth and depth followed administration of two AZD1222 doses. Baseline seropositives among AZD1222 recipients totaled only five to seven.

Method: immunoSEQ multiplex PCR; TCRdb's copy keeps in-frame clones and lacks some. The repertoire holds about 76,000 clones, with 70% to 80% as singletons. This clone occurred once. Antigen specificity is unknown. A junction end diverges from the germline sequence, so it may reflect a read error. Germline V lookup: CDR1 SSHAT, CDR2 FNYEAQ (reference sequence). CDR3 length: 17 amino acids. The source material was peripheral blood, sampled 28 days after the second dose of the MenACWY control vaccine. The TCR comes from an adult who received the MenACWY meningococcal vaccine as a control. The genes are TRBV7-7 and TRBJ2-4; possibly TRBD2 for D (6 bases). For the CDR3, the DNA is TGTGCTAGCAGCTTAGGGACTCAGGGTTTAGCCAAAAACATTCAGTACTTC. Translating it yields CASSLGTQGLAKNIQYF.